The 26 T cell receptor beta chains presented below share a single source sample, sequenced in a study of CD8 T cells in Susac syndrome. RNA totalling roughly 0.45 to 1 ug underwent reverse transcription with random hexamers. TCRdb reprocessed the immunoSEQ multiplex PCR reads with MiXCR, giving one entry per CDR3 protein. The sample has about 300,000 distinct CDR3 sequences, approximately 85% seen once. Sequenced sample: CD8+ T cells from PBMCs. These receptors all come from a human donor with multiple sclerosis.

This clonotype was seen only a few times. V is TRBV27 and J is TRBJ1-5; D uncertain. This CDR3 comprises 12 residues. Looked up from germline, CDR1 is MNHEY and CDR2 is SMNVEV (reference sequence). V shed 5 bases and J shed 2 bases, with 4 bases lying between them. The CDR3 DNA reads TGTGCCAGCAGTGGGCGCAATCAGCCCCAGCATTTT. Translating it yields CASSGRNQPQHF.

The V gene is TRBV27, the J gene TRBJ2-7; either TRBD1 or TRBD2 may supply D (5 bases each). CDR1 is MNHEY, CDR2 SMNVEV, per germline (reference sequence). V lost 5 bases and J lost 4, with 18 bases in between. The CDR3 is 15 amino acids. The DNA for the CDR3 is TGTGCCAGCAGTCCAAACCGGGACGGATCTTACGAGCAGTACTTC. It specifies CASSPNRDGSYEQYF.

The CDR3 nucleotides read TGTGCCAGCAGACCCGGACTAGCCCGCTCTGGGGCCAACGTCCTGACTTTC. Its protein is CASRPGLARSGANVLTF. The rearrangement uses TRBV7-9 and TRBJ2-6, with TRBD2 matching over 8 bases. The CDR3 totals 17 residues. Germline V gives CDR1 SEHNR, CDR2 FQNEAQ (reference sequence). The V segment lost 6 bases and the J segment 0 bases; nucleotides outside the gene matches: 7.

V gene TRBV15 combines with J gene TRBJ2-7; a possible D gene is TRBD1 (5 bases). The CDR3 spans 13 residues. Trimming pared 4 bases from V and 9 bases from J, leaving 16 bases between. The V gene's germline CDR1 is LNHNV and CDR2 YYDKDF (reference sequence). CDR3 sequence: CATSTNPQDMQYF. In DNA, the CDR3 is TGTGCCACCAGCACAAATCCACAGGACATGCAGTACTTC.

The gene calls are TRBV4-3 and TRBJ2-7; 9 bases agree with TRBD1. Germline V gene data show CDR1 as LGHNA and CDR2 as YSLEER. The J segment lost 6 bases and the V segment lost 4 bases, leaving 4 bases of the junction unmatched. The CDR3 spans 13 residues. CDR3 loop: CASSLGQGTEQYF. In DNA form, the CDR3 reads TGCGCCAGCAGCCTAGGACAGGGGACCGAGCAGTACTTC.

The chain combines TRBV6-2 or TRBV6-3 with TRBJ2-1; a weak D match, TRBD1 (5 bases). There are 13 residues in the CDR3. V lost 6 bases and J 6 bases, leaving 12 bases between the germline ends. Germline CDR1 is MNHEY and CDR2 is SVGEGT. This chain's CDR3 is CASRIGGANEQFF. The CDR3 DNA is TGTGCCAGCAGGATTGGTGGGGCCAATGAGCAGTTCTTC.

This sequence joins TRBV27 and TRBJ2-7; possibly TRBD1 or TRBD2 for D (5 bases each). The germline V gene encodes CDR1 MNHEY and CDR2 SMNVEV (reference sequence). CDR3 length equals 15 residues. The V gene lost 2 bases and the J gene lost 4 bases, with 15 bases spanning the gap. The DNA of the CDR3 is TGTGCCAGCAGTTTAATCGGGACCCTCGTTTACGAGCAGTACTTC. It specifies CASSLIGTLVYEQYF.

V and J are TRBV6-2 or TRBV6-3 and TRBJ2-1, with no clear D. Germline CDR1 is MNHEY and CDR2 is SVGEGT. This CDR3 is built from 12 residues. Trimming pared 4 bases from V and 6 bases from J, leaving 7 bases between. The CDR3 is CASSWLINEQFF. The CDR3 DNA follows: TGTGCCAGCAGTTGGCTAATCAATGAGCAGTTCTTC.

The chain recombines TRBV9 with TRBJ2-1, with TRBD2 matching 7 bases. V shed 1 base and J 3 bases; nucleotides not matched to a gene: 1. Per germline, CDR1 SGDLS and CDR2 YYNGEE. The CDR3 is made up of 14 amino acids. The CDR3 sequence is CASSVSGDYNEQFF. The CDR3 DNA sequence: TGTGCCAGCAGCGTAAGCGGGGACTACAATGAGCAGTTCTTC.

This chain connects TRBV7-9 to TRBJ2-1; D may correspond to TRBD1 or TRBD2 (5 bases each). Germline CDR1 and CDR2: SEHNR and FQNEAQ (reference sequence). The CDR3 sequence is 14 residues long. Trimming removed 5 bases from V and 6 bases from J, with 14 bases in between. The CDR3 coding sequence is TGTGCCAGCAGCGGGACGGTGTGGGGCAATGAGCAGTTCTTC. Translation gives CASSGTVWGNEQFF.

The sample holds a few counts of this clonotype. V and J are TRBV7-6 and TRBJ2-7; TRBD2 agrees at 11 bases. Germline loops: CDR1 SGHVS, CDR2 FNYEAQ. V was pared by 2 bases and J by 6 bases, with 9 bases of the junction left unmatched. The CDR3 totals 16 residues. In DNA, the CDR3 is TGTGCCAGCAGCTTAACTGTAGCGGGAGGGCCTCGCGAGCAGTACTTC. Its protein is CASSLTVAGGPREQYF.

The gene calls are TRBV7-9 and TRBJ2-5; the match to TRBD1 covers 7 bases. CDR1 and CDR2 (germline): SEHNR, FQNEAQ (reference sequence). This CDR3 is built from 19 residues. Unmatched junction bases numbered 22, after V lost 5 bases and J lost 4 bases. As DNA, the CDR3 is TGTGCCAGCAGCACCTCAGGGGGTCACAGGGGCCTGACATTAGAGACCCAGTACTTC. Amino acids: CASSTSGGHRGLTLETQYF.

The gene calls are TRBV28 and TRBJ1-1; 9 bases are a match to TRBD1. Trimming cost V 4 bases and J 2 bases; bases outside gene matches: 5. This CDR3 comprises 15 residues. Germline V gene sequence: CDR1 MDHEN, CDR2 SYDVKM. CDR3 sequence: CASSSRQGGNTEAFF. The CDR3 DNA reads as TGTGCCAGCAGTTCACGACAGGGGGGAAACACTGAAGCTTTCTTT.

The table lists this clonotype with a count of one. The V call is TRBV12-3 or TRBV12-4, the J call TRBJ2-7; D is possibly TRBD2 (5 bases). The CDR3 covers 14 residues. V dropped 6 bases and J dropped 3 bases, with 15 bases sitting between them. The CDR3 sequence is CASSPGVGYYEQYF. In DNA form, the CDR3 reads TGTGCCAGCAGCCCCGGGGTCGGGTACTACGAGCAGTACTTC.

The J gene is TRBJ2-7, the V gene TRBV14, with no clear D. The V gene lost 4 bases and the J gene lost 6 bases, with 13 bases spanning the gap. CDR3 length: 13 amino acids. Germline CDR1 is SGHDN and CDR2 is FVKESK. The CDR3 sequence: CASSPYYVGEQYF. DNA for the CDR3: TGTGCCAGCAGCCCCTACTATGTGGGCGAGCAGTACTTC.

The chain is built from TRBV28 and TRBJ1-2, with TRBD1 as a possible D gene (5 bases). V dropped 5 bases and J dropped 9 bases, with 22 bases sitting between them. Looked up from germline, CDR1 is MDHEN and CDR2 is SYDVKM. The CDR3 loop spans 15 amino acids. The CDR3 region is CASSPNLGPSRSYTF. CDR3 sequence (DNA): TGTGCCAGCAGTCCAAACCTGGGACCGAGTCGGAGCTACACCTTC.

V gene TRBV7-2 combines with J gene TRBJ2-3, with 8 bases aligning to TRBD2. This CDR3 spans 13 amino acids. The trim removed 3 bases at V and 8 bases at J, leaving 4 bases unmatched. Germline assignment: CDR1 SGHTA and CDR2 FQGNSA. CDR3 DNA sequence: TGTGCCAGCAGCTTGGGACTAGAGGGTACGCAGTATTTT. Translated: CASSLGLEGTQYF. The variable domain in full, with the rest retrieved from reference TRBV7-2 and TRBJ2-3, is GAGVSQSPSNKVTEKGKDVELRCDPISGHTALYWYRQSLGQGLEFLIYFQGNSAPDKSGLPSDRFSAERTGGSVSTLTIQRTQQEDSAVYLCASSLGLEGTQYFGPGTRLTVL.

The chain links TRBV9 to TRBJ1-1; tentative D call: TRBD1 (5 bases). This CDR3 spans 18 amino acids. CDR1 and CDR2 (germline): SGDLS, YYNGEE. Trimming removed 0 bases from V and 7 bases from J, with 25 bases in between. DNA of the CDR3: TGTGCCAGCAGCGTAGGTGCTGGGAGGGGCCGGGGACCTATTGAAGCTTTCTTT. It specifies CASSVGAGRGRGPIEAFF.

This clonotype has only a few counts. The chain joins TRBV11-2 to TRBJ2-1; 12 bases map to TRBD2. This CDR3 spans 17 amino acids. Per germline, CDR1 SGHAT and CDR2 FQNNGV. The trim removed 6 bases at V and 0 bases at J, leaving 6 bases unmatched. DNA of the CDR3: TGTGCCAGCAGTGGGGCTAGCGGGAGGGGCTCCTACAATGAGCAGTTCTTC. Residues: CASSGASGRGSYNEQFF.

The CDR3 protein is CASSARTETGDLNEQFF. CDR3 coding DNA: TGTGCCAGCAGCGCCAGGACCGAGACAGGGGACCTCAATGAGCAGTTCTTC. The rearrangement uses TRBV9 and TRBJ2-1, with 8 bases lining up with TRBD1. The junction had 14 bases not matched to a gene; V was cut back by 3 bases and J by 6 bases. Germline V gene sequence: CDR1 SGDLS, CDR2 YYNGEE. This CDR3 has 17 residues.

In DNA, the CDR3 is TGTGCCATCAGCTACTATCTAAAACAGGTTGGCGAGCAGTACTTC. Translation: CAISYYLKQVGEQYF. J is TRBJ2-7 and V is TRBV10-3; a weak D match, TRBD1 (5 bases). The CDR3 runs to 15 residues. Germline assignment: CDR1 ENHRY and CDR2 SYGVKD. The ends were cut back, 6 bases at V and 6 bases at J, with 21 bases in the middle.

The V and J genes are TRBV7-9 and TRBJ2-1; D possibly corresponds to TRBD2 (6 bases). V lost 4 bases, J lost 3 bases, and 13 bases lay in between. CDR1 is SEHNR and CDR2 is FQNEAQ in the germline V gene (reference sequence). There are 15 residues in the CDR3. The CDR3, as DNA: TGTGCCAGCAGCTCGGGACTTTACAGCTACAATGAGCAGTTCTTC. Residues: CASSSGLYSYNEQFF.

The table lists this clonotype with a few counts. The CDR3 protein is CASRLRSSYNEQFF. The CDR3 DNA follows: TGTGCCTCAAGACTCCGGAGCTCCTACAATGAGCAGTTCTTC. The chain joins TRBV19 to TRBJ2-1; D gene unclear. V was pared by 11 bases and J by 0 bases, with 14 bases between. The CDR3 covers 14 residues. The germline V gene encodes CDR1 LNHDA and CDR2 SQIVND (reference sequence).

This clonotype was observed a single time. The chain employs TRBV3-1 and TRBJ2-1, with TRBD2 matching 9 bases. The J segment lost 7 bases and the V segment lost 6 bases, leaving 10 bases of the junction unmatched. The CDR3 extends over 15 amino acids. Germline V gene data show CDR1 as LGHDT and CDR2 as YNNKEL (reference sequence). This CDR3 is CASRDVAGVSNEQFF. Here the CDR3 DNA reads TGTGCCAGCAGGGACGTAGCGGGAGTGTCGAATGAGCAGTTCTTC.

A word on this clonotype: Germline and junction disagree at one end, which may indicate a read error. The chain recombines TRBV7-9 with TRBJ1-2; D might be TRBD1 (6 bases). Germline CDR1 is SEHNR and CDR2 is FQNEAQ (reference sequence). The CDR3 is made up of 14 amino acids. CDR3 in amino acids: CASSFSTGPYGYAF. The CDR3 DNA sequence: TGTGCCAGCAGCTTCTCGACAGGACCCTATGGCTACGCCTTC.

The chain couples TRBV30 to TRBJ1-4; D remains ambiguous. This CDR3 contains 13 residues. V lost 0 bases and J lost 3, with 5 bases in between. CDR1 is GTSNPN, CDR2 SVGIG, per germline (reference sequence). CDR3 bases: TGTGCCTGGAGTGTTATGGCTAATGAAAAACTGTTTTTT. Amino acids: CAWSVMANEKLFF.